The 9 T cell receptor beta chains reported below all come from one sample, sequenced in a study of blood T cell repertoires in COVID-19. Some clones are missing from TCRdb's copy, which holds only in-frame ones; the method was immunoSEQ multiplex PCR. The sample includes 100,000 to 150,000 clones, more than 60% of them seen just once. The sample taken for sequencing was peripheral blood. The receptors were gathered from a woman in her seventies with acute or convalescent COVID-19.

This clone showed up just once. The CDR3 bases are TGTGCCAGCCTCAAACAGGGGGCGGGTGGCTACACCTTC. It translates to CASLKQGAGGYTF. This rearrangement joins TRBV6-5 to TRBJ1-2; 9 bases match TRBD1. V was clipped by 8 bases and J by 7 bases; unmatched bases: 8. The CDR3 covers 13 residues. Germline V gene lookup returns CDR1 MNHEY and CDR2 SVGAGI.

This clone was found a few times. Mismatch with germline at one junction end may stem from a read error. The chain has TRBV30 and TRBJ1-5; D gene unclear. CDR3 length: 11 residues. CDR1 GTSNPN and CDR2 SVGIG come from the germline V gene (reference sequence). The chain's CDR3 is CAYGRGQPQHF. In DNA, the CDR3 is TGCGCTTATGGGAGAGGTCAGCCCCAGCATTTT.

CDR3 loop: CASSQDVNSPLHF. The CDR3 nucleotides read TGCGCCAGCAGCCAAGACGTGAATTCACCCCTCCACTTT. This chain connects TRBV4-3 to TRBJ1-6; D gene unclear. Germline-derived CDR1 and CDR2 are LGHNA and YSLEER. V lost 0 bases and J 7 bases, leaving 4 bases between the germline ends. There are 13 residues in the CDR3.

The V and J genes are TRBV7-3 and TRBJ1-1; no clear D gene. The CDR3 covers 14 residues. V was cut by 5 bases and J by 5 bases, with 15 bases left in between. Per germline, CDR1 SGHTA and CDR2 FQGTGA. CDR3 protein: CASSLNAIGTEAFF. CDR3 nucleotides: TGTGCCAGCAGCCTCAATGCAATCGGGACTGAAGCTTTCTTT.

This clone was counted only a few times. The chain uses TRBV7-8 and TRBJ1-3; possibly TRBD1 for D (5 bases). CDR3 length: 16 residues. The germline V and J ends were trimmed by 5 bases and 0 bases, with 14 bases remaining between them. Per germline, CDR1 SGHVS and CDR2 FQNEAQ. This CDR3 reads CASSRLTVLSGNTIYF. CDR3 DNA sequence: TGTGCCAGCAGCCGACTGACAGTTCTCTCTGGAAACACCATATATTTT. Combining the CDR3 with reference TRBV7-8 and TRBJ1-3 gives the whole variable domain GAGVSQSPRYKVAKRGQDVALRCDPISGHVSLFWYQQALGQGPEFLTYFQNEAQLDKSGLPSDRFFAERPEGSVSTLKIQRTQQEDSAVYLCASSRLTVLSGNTIYFGEGSWLTVV.

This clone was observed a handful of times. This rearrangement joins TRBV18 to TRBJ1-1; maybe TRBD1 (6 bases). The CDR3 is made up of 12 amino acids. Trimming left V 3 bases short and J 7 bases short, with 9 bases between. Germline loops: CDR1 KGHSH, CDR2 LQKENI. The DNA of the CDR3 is TGTGCCAGCTCACCGCTACAGGGTGAAGCTTTCTTT. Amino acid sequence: CASSPLQGEAFF. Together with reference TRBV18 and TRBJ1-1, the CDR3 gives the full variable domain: NAGVMQNPRHLVRRRGQEARLRCSPMKGHSHVYWYRQLPEEGLKFMVYLQKENIIDESGMPKERFSAEFPKEGPSILRIQQVVRGDSAAYFCASSPLQGEAFFGQGTRLTVV.

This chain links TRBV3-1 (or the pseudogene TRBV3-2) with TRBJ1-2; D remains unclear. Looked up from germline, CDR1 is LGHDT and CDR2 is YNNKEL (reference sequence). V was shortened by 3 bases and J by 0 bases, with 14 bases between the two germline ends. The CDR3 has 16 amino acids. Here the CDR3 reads CASSHNTRSSNYGYTF. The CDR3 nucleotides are TGTGCCAGCAGCCACAATACTAGAAGTTCTAACTATGGCTACACCTTC.

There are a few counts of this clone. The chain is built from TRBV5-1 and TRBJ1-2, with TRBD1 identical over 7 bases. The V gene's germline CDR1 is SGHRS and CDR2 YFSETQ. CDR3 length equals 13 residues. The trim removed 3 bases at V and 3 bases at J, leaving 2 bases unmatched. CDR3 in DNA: TGCGCCAGCAGCTCCGACAGGGACTATGGCTACACCTTC. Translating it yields CASSSDRDYGYTF.

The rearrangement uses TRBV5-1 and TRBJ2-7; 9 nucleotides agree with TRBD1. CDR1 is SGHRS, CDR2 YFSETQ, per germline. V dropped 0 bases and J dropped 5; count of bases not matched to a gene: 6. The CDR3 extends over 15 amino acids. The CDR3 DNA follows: TGCGCCAGCAGCTTGGTAGGGACAGGGACCCACGAGCAGTACTTC. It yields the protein CASSLVGTGTHEQYF.